This TCR beta chain was identified during a study of blood T cell repertoires in COVID-19. Turning to the study itself: Sites in the United States, Italy and Spain provided acute and convalescent COVID-19 samples. Nucleic acid was either cDNA or gDNA, and it came from T cells, B-cell-depleted T cells, or PBMCs.

In the original processing: Researchers report that nucleated cell counts were estimated from reference gene primer amplification. TCRdb's table, derived via immunoSEQ multiplex PCR, lists solely in-frame clones and lacks some. V, J and clone size are taken as reported in that table, and D and trimming were inferred from the DNA itself. The sample has 450,000 to 500,000 clones, 80% to 90% seen once; the top ten hold under 4%. The length of the CDR3 is 15 residues. In germline, CDR1 is MNHEY, CDR2 SVGAGI. The ends lost 2 bases at V and 5 bases at J; junction bases unmatched: 4. The source of this sequence is a human donor in a cohort sampled during active COVID-19. Input material: peripheral blood. This chain uses TRBV6-5 with TRBJ2-5; 11 bases are a match to TRBD2. Written as DNA, the CDR3 is TGTGCCAGCAGTTACCCAGGACTAGCGGGCGAGACCCAGTACTTC. Translated: CASSYPGLAGETQYF.